These 27 T cell receptor beta chains were all obtained from the same sample, sequenced in a study of early T cells in non-severe SARS-CoV-2 infection (dated by TCRdb to the early 2020s). Receptors were amplified or captured by 5' RACE. Sequencing was performed on a NextSeq 500. TCRdb cleaned the public reads at Q25 with fastp, built clones with MiXCR and kept in-frame beta chains. Each CDR3 protein gets just one entry, which takes the most common genes and DNA from the rows behind it. In this sample the table shows roughly 75,000 distinct CDR3 sequences, over 9% of which occur a single time. The ten largest account for approximately 4.9% of the sample. The source material was whole blood. These receptors were obtained from an adult who was a healthcare worker with PCR-confirmed SARS-CoV-2 infection or an uninfected control (not recorded which).

The table lists this clonotype with many counts. The CDR3 nucleotides are TGTGCCAGCAGTACTCGGACAGGCTATAATTCACCCCTCCACTTT. The encoded protein is CASSTRTGYNSPLHF. This chain uses TRBV28 with TRBJ1-6; 7 bases agree with TRBD1. J gave up 3 bases and V 5 bases, and 4 bases lay outside the gene matches. This CDR3 region has 15 residues. Per the germline V gene, CDR1 is MDHEN and CDR2 is SYDVKM.

V is TRBV10-3 and J is TRBJ2-2; tentatively, D is TRBD2 (6 bases). Germline V gene data show CDR1 as ENHRY and CDR2 as SYGVKD. Deletions cut 6 bases from V and 4 bases from J, with 18 bases between. This CDR3 region has 16 residues. DNA of the CDR3: TGTGCCATCAGGCGGGACGGCCGATCTTCCACCGGGGAGCTGTTTTTT. Its protein product is CAIRRDGRSSTGELFF.

This clonotype was seen repeatedly, ten times or more. V gene TRBV28 combines with J gene TRBJ2-1, with TRBD2 as a possible D gene (5 bases). CDR3 length equals 14 residues. Trimming removed 4 bases at V and 0 bases at J, with 7 bases between. Germline V gene data show CDR1 as MDHEN and CDR2 as SYDVKM. CDR3 sequence (DNA): TGTGCCAGCAGTTCGAGCGGCTCCTACAATGAGCAGTTCTTC. It translates to CASSSSGSYNEQFF.

This clonotype was recorded at least ten times. The V and J genes are TRBV28 and TRBJ2-1, with 14 nucleotides matching TRBD2. This CDR3 contains 15 residues. The germline CDR1 and CDR2 sequences are MDHEN and SYDVKM. Losses at the gene ends were 5 bases for V and 7 bases for J; bases not matched to a gene: 4. CDR3 sequence (DNA): TGTGCCAGCAGTCCGGGACTAGCGGGAGTTAATGAGCAGTTCTTC. This gives the protein CASSPGLAGVNEQFF.

V and J are TRBV7-8 and TRBJ2-1, with D hard to call. The ends were cut back, 1 base at V and 4 bases at J, with 5 bases in the middle. The germline gives CDR1 SGHVS, CDR2 FQNEAQ. CDR3 length: 13 residues. CDR3 loop: CASSLVLYNEQFF. The CDR3 coding sequence is TGTGCCAGCAGCTTAGTTCTGTACAATGAGCAGTTCTTC.

This clonotype has ten or more counts. This sequence joins TRBV5-5 and TRBJ2-5; D is unresolved. The V gene lost 4 bases and the J gene lost 5 bases, with 15 bases spanning the gap. CDR1 is SGHKS, CDR2 YYEKEE, per germline (reference sequence). This CDR3 has 14 residues. This CDR3 is CASSPKVLHETQYF. Written as DNA, the CDR3 is TGTGCCAGCAGCCCTAAGGTCCTTCACGAGACCCAGTACTTC. Combining the CDR3 with reference TRBV5-5 and TRBJ2-5 gives the whole variable domain DAGVTQSPTHLIKTRGQQVTLRCSPISGHKSVSWYQQVLGQGPQFIFQYYEKEERGRGNFPDRFSARQFPNYSSELNVNALLLGDSALYLCASSPKVLHETQYFGPGTRLLVL.

V gene TRBV28 combines with J gene TRBJ1-6; D remains ambiguous. V lost 5 bases to trimming and J lost 11 bases, with 16 bases between them. Germline CDR1 reads MDHEN; CDR2 reads SYDVKM. The CDR3 length is 14 residues. This chain's CDR3 is CASSLQRIGPPLHF. DNA of the CDR3: TGTGCCAGCAGTCTACAGAGGATTGGTCCACCCCTCCACTTT.

There are many counts of this clonotype. The chain employs TRBV4-2 and TRBJ2-3, with 11 bases lining up with TRBD2. From germline, CDR1 is LGHNA and CDR2 YNFKEQ. V was clipped by 3 bases and J by 0 bases; unmatched bases: 5. The CDR3 sequence is 17 residues long. The CDR3 is CASSHAVAGGSTDTQYF. In DNA form, the CDR3 reads TGTGCCAGCAGCCACGCCGTAGCGGGAGGGAGCACAGATACGCAGTATTTT.

Many counts were recorded for this clonotype. This rearrangement joins TRBV4-2 to TRBJ2-2; D ambiguous. The CDR3 sequence is 13 residues long. Deletions cut 0 bases from V and 6 bases from J, with 5 bases between. Germline values: CDR1 LGHNA, CDR2 YNFKEQ. The CDR3 nucleotides are TGTGCCAGCAGCCAAGACAATCCCGGGGAGCTGTTTTTT. Translation gives CASSQDNPGELFF.

This clonotype was recorded a few times. The chain links TRBV19 to TRBJ2-3; TRBD1 matches at 8 bases. The J segment lost 6 bases and the V segment lost 1 base, leaving 0 bases of the junction unmatched. The CDR3 spans 13 residues. Germline CDR1 LNHDA, CDR2 SQIVND (reference sequence). The CDR3 DNA sequence: TGTGCCAGTAGTATAGGGACAGGGGATACGCAGTATTTT. Translated, it gives CASSIGTGDTQYF. Full variable domain (remainder filled in from reference TRBV19 and TRBJ2-3): DGGITQSPKYLFRKEGQNVTLSCEQNLNHDAMYWYRQDPGQGLRLIYYSQIVNDFQKGDIAEGYSVSREKKESFPLTVTSAQKNPTAFYLCASSIGTGDTQYFGPGTRLTVL.

Comment on this clonotype: This could be a read error, since a much larger clone is one nucleotide away. The chain couples TRBV20-1 to TRBJ2-1; maybe TRBD2 (6 bases). Germline values: CDR1 DFQATT, CDR2 SNEGSKA (reference sequence). The CDR3 is 15 residues long. The CDR3 loop is CRAFLGGISYNEQFF. CDR3 bases: TGCAGAGCATTCCTCGGCGGGATCTCCTACAATGAGCAGTTCTTC.

V and J are TRBV28 and TRBJ2-1, with TRBD1 identical over 7 bases. J lost 2 bases, V lost 1 base, and 5 bases had no gene match. There are 16 residues in the CDR3. CDR1 is MDHEN and CDR2 is SYDVKM in the germline V gene. The CDR3 protein is CASSLSGGLTYNEQFF. DNA of the CDR3: TGTGCCAGCAGTTTATCAGGGGGTCTGACCTACAATGAGCAGTTCTTC.

The chain couples TRBV7-8 to TRBJ2-5, with 10 bases that match TRBD1. The germline CDR1 and CDR2 sequences are SGHVS and FQNEAQ. J gave up 4 bases and V 5 bases, and 10 bases lay outside the gene matches. There are 16 residues in the CDR3. The CDR3: CASSPTPTGGSETQYF. CDR3 DNA: TGTGCCAGCAGCCCTACCCCGACAGGGGGCTCAGAGACCCAGTACTTC. Full variable domain (missing parts from reference TRBV7-8 and TRBJ2-5): GAGVSQSPRYKVAKRGQDVALRCDPISGHVSLFWYQQALGQGPEFLTYFQNEAQLDKSGLPSDRFFAERPEGSVSTLKIQRTQQEDSAVYLCASSPTPTGGSETQYFGPGTRLLVL.

Points on this clonotype: A read error is possible here, since a much larger clone lies one base away. The V call is TRBV6-1, the J call TRBJ1-4; no clear D gene. Germline assignment: CDR1 MNHNS and CDR2 SASEGT. There are 14 residues in the CDR3. Trimming cost V 3 bases and J 8 bases, with 13 bases left between them. This CDR3 reads CASSDVDRREKLFF. The CDR3, as DNA: TGTGCCAGCAGTGATGTAGACCGGCGGGAAAAACTGTTTTTT.

This clonotype came up many times. The chain employs TRBV18 and TRBJ2-1; D not certain. The CDR3 runs to 13 residues. V lost 2 bases and J 4 bases, leaving 6 bases between the germline ends. Germline V gives CDR1 KGHSH, CDR2 LQKENI. CDR3 nucleotide sequence: TGTGCCAGCTCACCAAGGGCTTACAATGAGCAGTTCTTC. Residues: CASSPRAYNEQFF. The full variable domain, rest sourced from reference TRBV18 and TRBJ2-1, is NAGVMQNPRHLVRRRGQEARLRCSPMKGHSHVYWYRQLPEEGLKFMVYLQKENIIDESGMPKERFSAEFPKEGPSILRIQQVVRGDSAAYFCASSPRAYNEQFFGPGTRLTVL.

The table lists this clonotype with many counts. CDR3 sequence reads: CASSGAGQGIHEQFF. In DNA form, the CDR3 reads TGTGCCAGCAGCGGGGCGGGGCAGGGAATCCATGAGCAGTTCTTC. The chain uses TRBV11-2 and TRBJ2-1, with D maybe TRBD2 (6 bases). The CDR3 has 15 amino acids. Trimming pared 5 bases from V and 8 bases from J, leaving 19 bases between. Germline V CDR1 and CDR2: SGHAT, FQNNGV. Variable domain in full (rest from reference TRBV11-2 and TRBJ2-1): EAGVAQSPRYKIIEKRQSVAFWCNPISGHATLYWYQQILGQGPKLLIQFQNNGVVDDSQLPKDRFSAERLKGVDSTLKIQPAKLEDSAVYLCASSGAGQGIHEQFFGPGTRLTVL.

This clonotype was detected many times. V usage is TRBV7-9 and J usage is TRBJ1-5; D ambiguous. Trimming took off 3 bases at V and 7 bases at J, with 7 bases between the two ends. The V gene's germline CDR1 is SEHNR and CDR2 FQNEAQ (reference sequence). CDR3 length: 12 amino acids. In DNA form, the CDR3 reads TGTGCCAGCAGCTTGCCTACCCAGCCCCAGCATTTT. Its translation is CASSLPTQPQHF.

This clonotype was seen repeatedly, ten times or more. The chain uses TRBV5-6 and TRBJ2-5; TRBD2 aligns across 7 bases. There are 13 residues in the CDR3. Germline V gives CDR1 SGHDT, CDR2 YYEEEE. Trimming cost V 3 bases and J 1 base; bases outside gene matches: 0. The CDR3 sequence is CASSWTSQETQYF. The CDR3 nucleotides are TGTGCCAGCAGCTGGACTAGCCAAGAGACCCAGTACTTC.

V and J are TRBV6-6 and TRBJ1-5; D ambiguous. With 0 bases removed from V and 5 bases from J, the gap between germline ends came to 5 bases. From germline, CDR1 is MNHNY and CDR2 SVGAGI (reference sequence). The CDR3 spans 13 residues. The CDR3 here is CASSYSYDQPQHF. In DNA form, the CDR3 reads TGTGCCAGCAGTTACTCGTACGATCAGCCCCAGCATTTT.

This clonotype was seen at least ten times. V usage is TRBV24-1 and J usage is TRBJ2-1; 8 bases match TRBD2. This CDR3 is built from 18 residues. V was pared by 3 bases and J by 8 bases, with 17 bases of the junction left unmatched. CDR1 KGHDR and CDR2 SFDVKD come from the germline V gene. CDR3 amino acids: CATSDQHEAGAEDDEQFF. The DNA for the CDR3 is TGTGCCACCAGTGATCAACATGAAGCGGGAGCTGAGGACGATGAGCAGTTCTTC.

This clonotype was detected a few times. The chain combines TRBV6-5 with TRBJ2-7; tentative D call: TRBD2 (5 bases). Germline V gene sequence: CDR1 MNHEY, CDR2 SVGAGI. With 6 bases removed from V and 4 bases from J, the gap between germline ends came to 13 bases. This CDR3 is built from 13 residues. DNA for the CDR3: TGTGCCAGCAGATTAACGGGAAGTTACGAGCAGTACTTC. It encodes CASRLTGSYEQYF.

The chain recombines TRBV6-1 with TRBJ2-2, with D perhaps matching TRBD1 (5 bases). The V gene's germline CDR1 is MNHNS and CDR2 SASEGT. Trimming took off 2 bases at V and 4 bases at J, with 8 bases between the two ends. The CDR3 extends over 14 amino acids. This chain's CDR3 is CASSELQGTGELFF. The CDR3 DNA is TGTGCCAGCAGTGAATTGCAGGGCACCGGGGAGCTGTTTTTT.

There are a few counts of this clonotype. This chain links TRBV12-3 or TRBV12-4 with TRBJ1-1, with a possible D match to TRBD1 (6 bases). Trimming cost V 4 bases and J 1 base, with 7 bases left between them. The CDR3 spans 13 residues. In nucleotides, the CDR3 is TGTGCCAGCAGTTGGGGGGCGAACACTGAAGCTTTCTTT. Translated, it gives CASSWGANTEAFF.

This clonotype came up many times. J is TRBJ2-7 and V is TRBV6-6; 9 bases are a match to TRBD1. The CDR3 totals 14 residues. The germline CDR1 and CDR2 sequences are MNHNY and SVGAGI (reference sequence). Trimming removed 5 bases from V and 3 bases from J; junction bases left unmatched: 5. The CDR3 region is CASSATGGIYEQYF. The CDR3 DNA reads as TGTGCCAGCAGTGCGACAGGGGGTATCTACGAGCAGTACTTC.

This clonotype was counted ten times or more. The DNA of the CDR3 is TGCGCCAGCCGGCCGGGCGGGTTTCAAGAGACCCAGTACTTC. As protein: CASRPGGFQETQYF. V is TRBV5-1 and J is TRBJ2-5; TRBD2 might be the D (5 bases). The CDR3 consists of 14 residues. V dropped 7 bases and J dropped 2 bases, with 15 bases sitting between them. Germline V gives CDR1 SGHRS, CDR2 YFSETQ.

The V and J genes are TRBV12-3 or TRBV12-4 and TRBJ2-7; 11 bases are a match to TRBD2. The CDR3 contains 15 residues. V trimming: 6 bases; J trimming: 2 bases; junction bases outside the gene matches: 6. CDR3 amino acids: CASSRTSGQPYEQYF. As DNA, the CDR3 is TGTGCCAGCAGCCGGACTAGCGGGCAGCCCTACGAGCAGTACTTC.

This clonotype was found a few times. The genes are TRBV5-1 and TRBJ2-3; a possible D gene is TRBD1 (6 bases). The germline V gene has CDR1 SGHRS and CDR2 YFSETQ. Between the trimmed V and J ends, which lost 4 bases and 2 bases, there was a span of 17 bases. The CDR3 length is 16 residues. The CDR3: CASSLMDRASTDTQYF. CDR3 bases: TGCGCCAGCAGCCTCATGGACAGAGCCTCCACAGATACGCAGTATTTT.